One and the same sample provided the 32 T cell receptor beta chains below, sequenced in a study of T-cell memory formation after mild COVID-19. TCRdb used MiXCR to reprocess the 5' RACE reads, holding one entry per CDR3 protein. The data show 350,000 to 450,000 distinct CDR3 sequences, 24% seen once. What was sequenced was PBMCs or a T cell subset sorted from them (not recorded which). The receptors originated from an adult woman who had mild COVID-19 (a few samples of this study predate the infection). Cell type and time point are not known.

The V gene is TRBV7-2, the J gene TRBJ2-5; 8 positions match TRBD1. Germline CDR1 SGHTA, CDR2 FQGNSA. V was clipped by 4 bases and J by 2 bases; unmatched bases: 6. The CDR3 is made up of 15 amino acids. CDR3 sequence reads: CASSWGQVGQETQYF. The CDR3 nucleotides are TGTGCCAGCAGCTGGGGACAGGTGGGACAAGAGACCCAGTACTTC.

This clonotype has a count of ten or more. J is TRBJ2-7 and V is TRBV5-1, with 7 bases fitting TRBD1. The CDR3 runs 14 residues. Germline loops: CDR1 SGHRS, CDR2 YFSETQ. J was trimmed by 2 bases and V by 0 bases; bases with no gene match: 2. CDR3 DNA sequence: TGCGCCAGCAGCTTGGACAGGGGTACCTACGAGCAGTACTTC. Translation gives CASSLDRGTYEQYF.

V gene TRBV7-2 combines with J gene TRBJ2-4; 10 nucleotides line up with TRBD1. V dropped 5 bases and J dropped 10; count of bases not matched to a gene: 14. This CDR3 is 16 amino acids long. Germline assignment: CDR1 SGHTA and CDR2 FQGNSA. CDR3 DNA sequence: TGTGCCAGCAGCACTGCGTCGGACAGGGGGGGACGGATTCAGTACTTC. It codes for CASSTASDRGGRIQYF.

This clonotype has only a few counts. The V call is TRBV6-6, the J call TRBJ2-7, with a possible D match to TRBD2 (5 bases). V was clipped by 5 bases and J by 2 bases, with 13 bases between them. This CDR3 has 14 amino acids. Germline loops: CDR1 MNHNY, CDR2 SVGAGI (reference sequence). DNA for the CDR3: TGTGCCAGCAGTCCATCGGACGGGGCCTACGAGCAGTACTTC. Its translation is CASSPSDGAYEQYF.

The gene calls are TRBV3-1 and TRBJ2-1; 11 nucleotides line up with TRBD2. The length of the CDR3 is 16 residues. With V trimmed by 2 bases and J by 4 bases, 4 bases remained unmatched. From germline, CDR1 is LGHDT and CDR2 YNNKEL (reference sequence). The DNA of the CDR3 is TGTGCCAGCAGCCAATATAGCGGGGGGGCATACAATGAGCAGTTCTTC. Protein sequence: CASSQYSGGAYNEQFF.

This clonotype came up a few times. This chain links TRBV14 with TRBJ2-2; 8 bases agree with TRBD2. CDR1 is SGHDN, CDR2 FVKESK, per germline. V shed 0 bases and J 5 bases; nucleotides not matched to a gene: 8. The CDR3 is 17 residues long. CDR3 protein: CASSQDEWTSFTGELFF. CDR3 DNA: TGTGCCAGCAGCCAAGATGAATGGACTAGCTTTACCGGGGAGCTGTTTTTT.

In its sample, this clonotype was seen a few times. The chain uses TRBV6-6 and TRBJ1-5; 9 bases line up with TRBD1. Germline V gene data show CDR1 as MNHNY and CDR2 as SVGAGI (reference sequence). This CDR3 comprises 16 residues. V trimming: 5 bases; J trimming: 3 bases; junction bases outside the gene matches: 8. The CDR3 bases are TGTGCCAGCAGTGGCGCAGACAGGGGGAACAATCAGCCCCAGCATTTT. This encodes CASSGADRGNNQPQHF.

This clonotype was recorded a few times. The V and J genes are TRBV12-3 or TRBV12-4 and TRBJ2-3, with TRBD2 matching over 7 bases. The CDR3 extends over 15 amino acids. With 1 base clipped from V and 4 bases from J, the junction kept 5 bases outside the gene matches. For the CDR3, the DNA is TGTGCCAGCAGTTTAGACGTTGGGGGGGCAGATACGCAGTATTTT. Protein: CASSLDVGGADTQYF.

The chain couples TRBV12-3 or TRBV12-4 to TRBJ2-1, with 9 bases identical to TRBD1. The CDR3 totals 16 residues. The ends lost 6 bases at V and 5 bases at J; junction bases unmatched: 11. The CDR3 is CASSRTGTGRNNEQFF. CDR3 sequence (DNA): TGTGCCAGCAGCCGAACCGGGACAGGGCGGAACAATGAGCAGTTCTTC.

In this sample, this clonotype turned up a few times. The rearrangement uses TRBV5-1 and TRBJ2-3; D remains unclear. Trimming pared 1 base from V and 4 bases from J, leaving 10 bases between. This CDR3 is 14 amino acids long. The V gene's germline CDR1 is SGHRS and CDR2 YFSETQ. CDR3 nucleotide sequence: TGCGCCAGCAGCTTGCGGGTCCGCGCAGATACGCAGTATTTT. It specifies CASSLRVRADTQYF. Drawing the rest from reference TRBV5-1 and TRBJ2-3, the complete variable domain is KAGVTQTPRYLIKTRGQQVTLSCSPISGHRSVSWYQQTPGQGLQFLFEYFSETQRNKGNFPGRFSGRQFSNSRSEMNVSTLELGDSALYLCASSLRVRADTQYFGPGTRLTVL.

This clonotype was picked up many times. The V and J genes are TRBV12-3 or TRBV12-4 and TRBJ2-7; 10 bases map to TRBD1. V was pared by 4 bases and J by 4 bases, with 4 bases of the junction left unmatched. This CDR3 has 14 residues. Here the CDR3 reads CASSSGQGRYEQYF. CDR3 coding DNA: TGTGCCAGCAGTTCGGGACAGGGGAGATACGAGCAGTACTTC.

This chain uses TRBV15 with TRBJ2-5; D is undetermined. Germline CDR1 and CDR2: LNHNV and YYDKDF (reference sequence). The CDR3 length is 14 residues. Deletions cut 1 base from V and 1 base from J, with 7 bases between. The CDR3 loop is CATSRGGTQETQYF. Written as DNA, the CDR3 is TGTGCCACCAGCAGAGGCGGAACCCAAGAGACCCAGTACTTC.

This clonotype was counted many times. The V and J genes are TRBV12-3 or TRBV12-4 and TRBJ2-3; D unresolved. Trimming pared 6 bases from V and 6 bases from J, leaving 7 bases between. This CDR3 comprises 11 residues. CDR3 sequence reads: CASSFSDTQYF. In nucleotides, the CDR3 is TGTGCCAGCAGCTTCTCGGATACGCAGTATTTT.

The chain carries TRBV7-9 and TRBJ2-1, with D unclear. Germline V CDR1 and CDR2: SEHNR, FQNEAQ (reference sequence). The CDR3 spans 10 residues. V lost 1 base and J lost 9, with 1 base in between. In nucleotides, the CDR3 is TGTGCCAGCAGCTTAGTTGAGCAGTTCTTC. Translating gives CASSLVEQFF.

This clonotype turned up a few times. The CDR3 reads CASSGPGPAKNIQYF. The CDR3 DNA reads TGCGCCAGCAGCGGGCCGGGGCCAGCTAAAAACATTCAGTACTTC. This chain uses TRBV5-1 with TRBJ2-4; D may correspond to TRBD1 or TRBD2 (5 bases each). The V gene lost 4 bases and the J gene lost 4 bases, with 15 bases spanning the gap. Germline V lookup: CDR1 SGHRS, CDR2 YFSETQ. This CDR3 region has 15 residues.

J is TRBJ2-1 and V is TRBV28; D is possibly TRBD2 (6 bases). V gave up 10 bases and J gave up 5 bases, with 15 bases separating them. Germline V gives CDR1 MDHEN, CDR2 SYDVKM. This CDR3 is 13 amino acids long. Written as DNA, the CDR3 is TGTGCCATATTTAGGGACTCAAACAATGAGCAGTTCTTC. It is translated as CAIFRDSNNEQFF.

The rearrangement joins TRBV5-1 to TRBJ2-3; no firm D call. The CDR3 spans 12 residues. The V end was cut by 0 bases, the J end by 14 bases, with 13 bases between. The V gene's germline CDR1 is SGHRS and CDR2 YFSETQ. For the CDR3, the DNA is TGCGCCAGCAGCTTGGGCGGCCTCCCGCGGTATTTT. Translated: CASSLGGLPRYF.

This clonotype has only a few counts. This sequence joins TRBV5-1 and TRBJ2-3; D might be TRBD2 (5 bases). Germline CDR1 is SGHRS and CDR2 is YFSETQ. CDR3 size: 13 residues. With 4 bases removed from V and 6 bases from J, the gap between germline ends came to 12 bases. CDR3 sequence: CASSVDWADTQYF. Here the CDR3 DNA reads TGCGCCAGCAGCGTGGACTGGGCGGATACGCAGTATTTT.

In its sample, this clonotype was seen a few times. V and J are TRBV27 and TRBJ2-7; tentatively, D is TRBD1 (5 bases). V dropped 8 bases and J dropped 2 bases, with 13 bases sitting between them. Looked up from germline, CDR1 is MNHEY and CDR2 is SMNVEV (reference sequence). There are 13 residues in the CDR3. CDR3 residues: CASGPDSTYEQYF. The CDR3 nucleotides read TGTGCCAGCGGACCCGACAGTACCTACGAGCAGTACTTC.

The chain employs TRBV6-4 and TRBJ2-1; 8 bases fit TRBD2. The CDR3 totals 16 residues. Looked up from germline, CDR1 is MRHNA and CDR2 is SNTAGT. Unmatched junction bases numbered 5, after V lost 3 bases and J lost 1 base. The CDR3 protein is CASSEWAGGSYNEQFF. The DNA of the CDR3 is TGTGCCAGCAGTGAATGGGCGGGGGGTTCCTACAATGAGCAGTTCTTC.

The chain is built from TRBV28 and TRBJ2-2, with 7 bases fitting TRBD2. CDR3 length: 17 amino acids. Trimming cost V 3 bases and J 2 bases; bases outside gene matches: 9. Germline V CDR1 and CDR2: MDHEN, SYDVKM. This CDR3 is CASSFVWRERNTGELFF. The CDR3 DNA is TGTGCCAGCAGTTTTGTTTGGCGGGAGAGAAACACCGGGGAGCTGTTTTTT.

This clonotype was seen only a few times. The V gene is TRBV7-6, the J gene TRBJ2-3; the D is unclear. Trimming pared 0 bases from V and 1 base from J, leaving 11 bases between. The CDR3 is 16 residues long. Germline V gene sequence: CDR1 SGHVS, CDR2 FNYEAQ. The CDR3 is CASSLALVQGTDTQYF. As DNA, the CDR3 is TGTGCCAGCAGCTTAGCGCTGGTGCAGGGCACAGATACGCAGTATTTT.

J is TRBJ2-3 and V is TRBV30; 9 bases align to TRBD2. Germline CDR1 is GTSNPN and CDR2 is SVGIG (reference sequence). The V and J ends lost 1 base and 5 bases, in that order; junction bases with no gene match: 10. The CDR3 spans 16 residues. The CDR3 loop reads CAWSEGRGGLGDTQYF. In nucleotides, the CDR3 is TGTGCCTGGAGTGAGGGGCGGGGGGGCCTCGGAGATACGCAGTATTTT.

This clonotype was counted a few times. The chain has TRBV11-2 and TRBJ1-5; the match to TRBD1 covers 12 bases. There are 18 residues in the CDR3. V shed 4 bases and J 0 bases; nucleotides not matched to a gene: 7. CDR1 SGHAT and CDR2 FQNNGV come from the germline V gene. This CDR3 is CASSSRDRGRYSNQPQHF. As DNA, the CDR3 is TGTGCCAGCAGCTCCCGGGACAGGGGGCGATATAGCAATCAGCCCCAGCATTTT. Together with reference TRBV11-2 and TRBJ1-5, the CDR3 gives the full variable domain: EAGVAQSPRYKIIEKRQSVAFWCNPISGHATLYWYQQILGQGPKLLIQFQNNGVVDDSQLPKDRFSAERLKGVDSTLKIQPAKLEDSAVYLCASSSRDRGRYSNQPQHFGDGTRLSIL.

This clonotype was found a few times. The rearrangement links TRBV15 to TRBJ2-6; TRBD1 or TRBD2 may be the D gene (5 bases each). The CDR3 length is 17 residues. Germline V CDR1 and CDR2: LNHNV, YYDKDF (reference sequence). V was cut by 0 bases and J by 0 bases, with 9 bases left in between. The CDR3 nucleotides are TGTGCCACCAGCAGAGACGGGGACCCCTCTGGGGCCAACGTCCTGACTTTC. It translates to CATSRDGDPSGANVLTF.

This clonotype has a handful of counts. The J gene is TRBJ2-5, the V gene TRBV10-2, with 9 bases that match TRBD2. The CDR3 runs to 14 residues. V lost 5 bases to trimming and J lost 2 bases; unmatched junction nucleotides: 3. Germline V lookup: CDR1 WSHSY, CDR2 SAAADI. This CDR3 is CASSKREVQETQYF. Here the CDR3 DNA reads TGCGCCAGCAGTAAGCGGGAGGTACAAGAGACCCAGTACTTC.

This clonotype has only a few counts. The V gene is TRBV24-1, the J gene TRBJ2-3; no definite D call. V shed 3 bases and J shed 2 bases, with 5 bases lying between them. The CDR3 sequence is 13 residues long. Germline loops: CDR1 KGHDR, CDR2 SFDVKD. The DNA for the CDR3 is TGTGCCACCAGTGATACCTACACAGATACGCAGTATTTT. This sequence encodes CATSDTYTDTQYF.

This clonotype was picked up many times. The chain joins TRBV5-1 to TRBJ2-5; D gene unclear. This CDR3 is built from 11 residues. Per the germline V gene, CDR1 is SGHRS and CDR2 is YFSETQ. Trimming cost V 4 bases and J 1 base, with 2 bases left between them. CDR3 sequence reads: CASSVQETQYF. CDR3 nucleotide sequence: TGCGCCAGCAGCGTCCAAGAGACCCAGTACTTC.

This clonotype was found a few times. The J gene is TRBJ1-1, the V gene TRBV12-3 or TRBV12-4; no firm D call. V lost 5 bases to trimming and J lost 7 bases, with 14 bases between them. The length of the CDR3 is 13 residues. CDR3 DNA sequence: TGTGCCAGCAGTAGTGCGGGTGGAAGTGAAGCTTTCTTT. Amino acids: CASSSAGGSEAFF.

This clonotype was seen more than once but under ten times. CDR3 DNA: TGTGCCAGCAGCGTAGATGGGACAGGCTCCTACGAGCAGTACTTC. Protein: CASSVDGTGSYEQYF. The rearrangement uses TRBV9 and TRBJ2-7; 8 nucleotides agree with TRBD1. Germline V gene data show CDR1 as SGDLS and CDR2 as YYNGEE. J was trimmed by 0 bases and V by 0 bases; bases with no gene match: 2. The CDR3 loop spans 15 amino acids.

The chain combines TRBV12-3 or TRBV12-4 with TRBJ2-5, with D possibly being TRBD2 (6 bases). The CDR3 is 14 amino acids. Between the trimmed V and J ends, which lost 4 bases and 5 bases, there was a span of 14 bases. The CDR3 DNA is TGTGCCAGCAGTTCAGCCGGGGGTTTGGAGACCCAGTACTTC. This encodes CASSSAGGLETQYF.

This clonotype was seen a few times. The rearrangement uses TRBV5-1 and TRBJ2-4, with 8 positions matching TRBD2. J lost 5 bases, V lost 3 bases, and 4 bases had no gene match. Germline loops: CDR1 SGHRS, CDR2 YFSETQ. This CDR3 is 14 amino acids long. The CDR3: CASSSLAGENIQYF. Here the CDR3 DNA reads TGCGCCAGCAGCTCCCTAGCGGGCGAAAACATTCAGTACTTC.